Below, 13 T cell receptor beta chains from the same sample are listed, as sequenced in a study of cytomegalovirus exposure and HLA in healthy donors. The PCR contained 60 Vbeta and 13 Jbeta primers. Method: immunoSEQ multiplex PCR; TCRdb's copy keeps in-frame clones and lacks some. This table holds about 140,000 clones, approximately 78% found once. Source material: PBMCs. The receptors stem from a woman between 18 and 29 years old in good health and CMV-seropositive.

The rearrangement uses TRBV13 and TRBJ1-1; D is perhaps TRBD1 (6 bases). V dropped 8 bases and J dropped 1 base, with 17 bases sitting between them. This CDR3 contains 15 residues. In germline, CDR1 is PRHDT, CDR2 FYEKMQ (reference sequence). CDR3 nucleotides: TGTGCCAGCCGCCCACAGGGAGTCGGGAACACTGAAGCTTTCTTT. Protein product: CASRPQGVGNTEAFF.

The CDR3 nucleotides are TGTGCCAGCAGCTTAGGTGGCGACAGGGGTAGGCGTGCGAGCTATGGCTACACCTTC. Translated, it gives CASSLGGDRGRRASYGYTF. The rearrangement links TRBV7-9 to TRBJ1-2; TRBD1 aligns across 8 bases. There are 19 residues in the CDR3. Germline CDR1 SEHNR, CDR2 FQNEAQ (reference sequence). V was pared by 1 base and J by 4 bases, with 17 bases of the junction left unmatched.

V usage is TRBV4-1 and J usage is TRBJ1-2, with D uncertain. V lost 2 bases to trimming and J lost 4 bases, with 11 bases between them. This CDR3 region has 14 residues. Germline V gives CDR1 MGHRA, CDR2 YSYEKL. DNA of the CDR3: TGCGCCAGCAGCCAAACAGTATTTAGCTATGGCTACACCTTC. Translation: CASSQTVFSYGYTF.

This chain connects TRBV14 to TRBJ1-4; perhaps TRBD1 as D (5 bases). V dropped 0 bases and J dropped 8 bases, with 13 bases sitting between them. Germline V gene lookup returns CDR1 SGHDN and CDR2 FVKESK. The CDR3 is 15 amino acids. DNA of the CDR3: TGTGCCAGCAGCCAAGAAGTGGGTTCAGGGGAAAAACTGTTTTTT. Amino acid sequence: CASSQEVGSGEKLFF.

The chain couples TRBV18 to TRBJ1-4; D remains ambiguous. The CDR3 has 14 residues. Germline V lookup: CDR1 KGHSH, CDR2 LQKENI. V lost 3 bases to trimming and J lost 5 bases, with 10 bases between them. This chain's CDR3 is CASSPGMGNEKLFF. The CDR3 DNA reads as TGTGCCAGCTCACCCGGGATGGGGAATGAAAAACTGTTTTTT.

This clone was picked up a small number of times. Written as DNA, the CDR3 is TGTGCCAGCAGTCCCGGGACAGCCTCCTACGAGCAGTACTTC. Its protein is CASSPGTASYEQYF. V usage is TRBV9 and J usage is TRBJ2-5; 7 bases line up with TRBD1. The better agreement between TRBJ2-7 and the DNA end casts doubt on the J call. CDR1 is SGDLS, CDR2 YYNGEE, per germline. This CDR3 has 14 residues.

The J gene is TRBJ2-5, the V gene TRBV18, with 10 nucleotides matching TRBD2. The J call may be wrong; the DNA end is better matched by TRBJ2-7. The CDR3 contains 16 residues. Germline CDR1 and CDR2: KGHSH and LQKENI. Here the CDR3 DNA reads TGTGCCAGCTCACCACCCCGGACTAGCGGAACCTACGAGCAGTACTTC. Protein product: CASSPPRTSGTYEQYF.

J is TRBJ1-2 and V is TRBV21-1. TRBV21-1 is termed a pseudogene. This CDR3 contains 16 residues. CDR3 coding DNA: TGTGCCGGAGAAGAGGCAAGATCGGGAAGATACTATGGCTACACCTTC. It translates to CAGEEARSGRYYGYTF.

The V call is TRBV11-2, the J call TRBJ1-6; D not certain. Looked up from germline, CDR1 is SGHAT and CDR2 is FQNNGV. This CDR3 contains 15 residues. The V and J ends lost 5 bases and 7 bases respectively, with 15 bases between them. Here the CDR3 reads CASSAPAGGNSPLHF. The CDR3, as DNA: TGTGCCAGCAGCGCCCCGGCAGGTGGGAATTCACCCCTCCACTTT.

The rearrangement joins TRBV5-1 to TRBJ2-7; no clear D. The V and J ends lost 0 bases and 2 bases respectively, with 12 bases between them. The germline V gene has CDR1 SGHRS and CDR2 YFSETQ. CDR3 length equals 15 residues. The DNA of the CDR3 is TGCGCCAGCAGCTTGGAACCGGCGGATACCTACGAGCAGTACTTC. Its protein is CASSLEPADTYEQYF.

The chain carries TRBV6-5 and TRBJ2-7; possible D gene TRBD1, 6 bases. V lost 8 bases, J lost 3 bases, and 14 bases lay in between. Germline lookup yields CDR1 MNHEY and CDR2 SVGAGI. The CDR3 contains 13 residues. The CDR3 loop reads CASRRGTRYEQYF. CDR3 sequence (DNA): TGTGCCAGCCGTAGGGGGACACGCTACGAGCAGTACTTC.

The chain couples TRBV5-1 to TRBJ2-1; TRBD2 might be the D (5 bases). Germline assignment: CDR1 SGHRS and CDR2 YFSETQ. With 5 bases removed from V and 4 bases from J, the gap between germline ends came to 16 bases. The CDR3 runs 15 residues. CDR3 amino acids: CASRSGLALYNEQFF. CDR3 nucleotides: TGCGCCAGCAGGTCTGGACTGGCCCTATACAATGAGCAGTTCTTC. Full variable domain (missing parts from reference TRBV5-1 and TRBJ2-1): KAGVTQTPRYLIKTRGQQVTLSCSPISGHRSVSWYQQTPGQGLQFLFEYFSETQRNKGNFPGRFSGRQFSNSRSEMNVSTLELGDSALYLCASRSGLALYNEQFFGPGTRLTVL.

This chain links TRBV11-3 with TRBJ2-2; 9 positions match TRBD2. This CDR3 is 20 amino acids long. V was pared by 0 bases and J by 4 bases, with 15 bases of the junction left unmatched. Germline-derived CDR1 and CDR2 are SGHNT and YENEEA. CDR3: CASSLERGLAGRTVTGELFF. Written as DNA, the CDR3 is TGTGCCAGCAGCTTAGAACGGGGCCTAGCGGGGCGAACTGTCACCGGGGAGCTGTTTTTT.